These T cell receptor beta chains were read from a single sample in a study of cytomegalovirus exposure and HLA in healthy donors. Method: immunoSEQ multiplex PCR; TCRdb's copy keeps in-frame clones and lacks some. The table records around 210,000 clones, approximately 78% of them present only once. The sequenced sample was PBMCs. The receptors derive from a woman aged 40 to 55 in good health and CMV-seronegative. CDR3s include the opening cysteine and the closing phenylalanine or tryptophan. D genes are given only for firm matches. Clone size appears in some rows only: once, few, many, or a class for an expanded clone.

V gene,J gene,clone size,D gene,CDR3 DNA,CDR3 protein
TRBV30,TRBJ2-1,NA,NA,TGTGCCTGGAGTCCCTCCAATGAGCAGTTCTTC,CAWSPSNEQFF
TRBV15,TRBJ2-5,NA,TRBD1,TGTGCCACCAGCAGAGGGACAGGGAGCACCGGTGAGACCCAGTACTTC,CATSRGTGSTGETQYF
TRBV6-5,TRBJ2-3,NA,NA,TGTGCCAGCAGTCGCGGGGCAGATACGCAGTATTTT,CASSRGADTQYF
TRBV27,TRBJ2-7,NA,TRBD2,TGTGCCAGCAGCCGAGACCCGGGACTAGCGAACTCCTACGAGCAGTACTTC,CASSRDPGLANSYEQYF
TRBV9,TRBJ1-1,once,NA,TGTGCCAGCAGCGTAGCGGAGTTGAACACTGAAGCTTTCTTT,CASSVAELNTEAFF
TRBV7-9,TRBJ2-7,NA,TRBD1,TGTGCCAGCAGCTTACCCCCAAAGGGGACAGGGCACGAGCAGTACTTC,CASSLPPKGTGHEQYF
TRBV7-9,TRBJ2-7,few,NA,TGTGCCAGCAGCCCTTTGACAGGACGAAGCTCCTACGAGCAGTACTTC,CASSPLTGRSSYEQYF
TRBV28,TRBJ2-7,NA,TRBD1,TGTGCCAGCAGTTTATTGGGGACAGGGGATTCCTACGAGCAGTACTTC,CASSLLGTGDSYEQYF
TRBV6-6,TRBJ2-7,NA,TRBD1,TGTGCCAGCAGTTATACCCCCGGGACAGGGCCCTCCCCGAACTTC,CASSYTPGTGPSPNF
TRBV9,TRBJ2-7,NA,TRBD1,TGTGCCAGCAGCGCCCGGACAGGGGGTGACTACGAGCAGTACTTC,CASSARTGGDYEQYF
TRBV5-1,TRBJ1-2,NA,NA,TGCGCCAGCAGCTTGCCCCAGGGCGGCTATGGCTACACCTTC,CASSLPQGGYGYTF
TRBV6-6,TRBJ2-3,NA,NA,TGTGCCAGCAGTCTCACCGAGGATACGCAGTATTTT,CASSLTEDTQYF
TRBV10-1,TRBJ2-2,NA,TRBD2,TGCGCCAGCAGTGAGTCATTACTAGCGGGAGCTACCGGGGAGCTGTTTTTT,CASSESLLAGATGELFF
TRBV18,TRBJ1-1,few,TRBD1,TGTGCCAGCTCACCAGGGCAGGGGGAAGGGGCTTTCTTT,CASSPGQGEGAFF
TRBV30,TRBJ1-5,NA,TRBD1,TGTGCCTGGAGCCAGGGGGCGGACTTCAATCAGCCCCAGCATTTT,CAWSQGADFNQPQHF
TRBV20-1,TRBJ1-2,NA,NA,TGCAGTGCGACGGGGGGTTATGGCTACACCTTC,CSATGGYGYTF
TRBV4-1,TRBJ2-3,few,NA,TGCGCCAGCAGCCAAGGGCCAGGGGGCACAGATACGCAGTATTTT,CASSQGPGGTDTQYF
TRBV13,TRBJ2-3,NA,TRBD1,TGTGCCAGCAGCTCCCGAGGGACAGGGATGACAGATACGCAGTATTTT,CASSSRGTGMTDTQYF
TRBV28,TRBJ1-2,NA,NA,TGTGCCAGCAGGGGGGGACCGACTAACTATGGCTACACCTTC,CASRGGPTNYGYTF
TRBV5-5,TRBJ1-1,NA,NA,TGTGCCAGCAGCTATAATCCCGGAGGCACTGAAGCTTTCTTT,CASSYNPGGTEAFF
TRBV30,TRBJ2-7,NA,NA,TGTGCCTGGAGTGGGGCTCCCCAAGGAGAGCAGTACTTC,CAWSGAPQGEQYF
TRBV7-2,TRBJ2-7,NA,TRBD1,TGTGCCAGCAGCTTAGTTGGGGACAGCACCTACGAGCAGTACTTC,CASSLVGDSTYEQYF
TRBV7-2,TRBJ1-1,NA,NA,TGTGCCAGCAGCTTAGGTGCAGGGAACACTGAAGCTTTCTTT,CASSLGAGNTEAFF
TRBV5-1,TRBJ2-1,NA,TRBD1,TGCGCCAGCAGCTTGGCCGACAGGGTGAATGTCGATGAGCAGTTCTTC,CASSLADRVNVDEQFF
TRBV9,TRBJ2-1,once,NA,TGTGCCAGCAGCGTAGGAGTAGAATGGGGCGCGATGTACAATGAGCAGTTCTTC,CASSVGVEWGAMYNEQFF
TRBV5-1,TRBJ1-1,NA,NA,TGCGCCAGCAGCTTGACAGGGACCAACACTGAAGCTTTCTTT,CASSLTGTNTEAFF
TRBV9,TRBJ2-2,NA,NA,TGTGCCAGCAGCGTAGAACACTACTCTACCGGGGAGCTGTTTTTT,CASSVEHYSTGELFF
TRBV19,TRBJ2-7,NA,TRBD2,TGTGCCAGTAGTAGTCAGGGTTTTCTAGCGGACTCCTACGAGCAGTACTTC,CASSSQGFLADSYEQYF
TRBV5-5,TRBJ1-2,NA,NA,TGTGCCAGCAGCTTGGGACTCTATGGCTACACCTTC,CASSLGLYGYTF
TRBV30,TRBJ1-4,NA,NA,TGTGCCTGCCTTAACCGACAGACCCCATCCGAAAAACTGTTTTTT,CACLNRQTPSEKLFF
TRBV5-1,TRBJ2-1,NA,TRBD2,TGCGCCAGCAGCTTGCGTGGCACTAGCGGGAGACACAATGAGCAGTTCTTC,CASSLRGTSGRHNEQFF
TRBV9,TRBJ2-5,NA,TRBD2,TGTGCCAGCAGCGTAGCGTCTAGCGGACAAGAGACCCAGTACTTC,CASSVASSGQETQYF
TRBV9,TRBJ2-1,NA,NA,TGTGCCAGCAGCCCCTATTTACAGGGCAATGAGCAGTTCTTC,CASSPYLQGNEQFF
TRBV28,TRBJ2-7,NA,TRBD2,TGTGCCAGCAGCTCGGCTAGCGGAGGTACCTACGAGCAGTACTTC,CASSSASGGTYEQYF
TRBV29-1,TRBJ2-1,NA,NA,TGCAGCGTTGATAGCGAAGGGAATGAGCAGTTCTTC,CSVDSEGNEQFF